The entry below gives a single T cell receptor (beta chain) sequence along with its context. The source of the sample is a study of blood T cell repertoires in COVID-19. Study-wide context: Sample material is recorded as cDNA or gDNA derived from T cells, B-cell-depleted T cells, or PBMCs.

This CDR3 region has 12 residues. Germline V gives CDR1 SGHAT, CDR2 FQNNGV. The V and J ends lost 5 bases and 2 bases respectively, with 7 bases between them. The study recruited people aged roughly 18 to 100 years across approximately 24 US areas. TCRdb's copy holds only in-frame clones and misses some; the assay was immunoSEQ multiplex PCR. This repertoire shows 150,000 to 200,000 clones, about 88% found once; its top ten account for approximately 23%. The receptor comes from a woman aged 40 to 50 in a cohort exposed to, infected with or recovered from COVID-19 (not recorded which). Sequencing was carried out using PBMCs or T cells enriched from blood (not recorded which). The V gene is TRBV11-2, the J gene TRBJ2-7; unclear D gene. In DNA, the CDR3 is TGTGCCAGCAGCCTCCTTACCTACGAGCAGTACTTC. Its protein product is CASSLLTYEQYF.